These T cell receptor beta chains were read from a single sample in a study of Siglec-9 on CD8 T cells in melanoma. Sequenced by immunoSEQ multiplex PCR; TCRdb stores in-frame clones only, minus some. Of 36,000 or so clones in the sample, roughly four fifths were seen once. Material: Siglec-9- CD8+ T cells sorted from blood. All receptors derive from a human donor in good health. Each CDR3 is given with its conserved first and last residue. Each record gives: clone size, J gene, D gene, V gene, CDR3 DNA, CDR3 protein. The D gene is left open where the match is weak. Part of the rows lack a size; the others show once, few, many or a class for expanded clones.

>-|TRBJ2-2|TRBD1|TRBV6-4
TGTGCCAGCAGGACGGACAGGGAGTCCGGGGAGCTGTTTTTT
CASRTDRESGELFF
>-|TRBJ2-2|-|TRBV10-3
TGTGCCATCAGTGGTTCACAGGCTCCCGGGGAGCTGTTTTTT
CAISGSQAPGELFF
>-|TRBJ1-3|-|TRBV7-8
TGTGCCAGCAGCTCAGCCGGGACGGTGATGAACACCATATATTTT
CASSSAGTVMNTIYF
>-|TRBJ2-3|-|TRBV11-2
TGTGCCAGCAGCTCTTTCGGGGCAGATACGCAGTATTTT
CASSSFGADTQYF
>-|TRBJ2-1|-|TRBV11-2
TGTGCCAGCAGCTTAGTACCCGGGAGTAGCTCCTACAATGAGCAGTTCTTC
CASSLVPGSSSYNEQFF
>-|TRBJ2-7|-|TRBV12-2
TGTGCAAGTCGCTTAGTGGACAGGGGGCTGAACGAGCAGTACTTC
CASRLVDRGLNEQYF
>-|TRBJ1-1|-|TRBV30
TGTGCCTGGAGTAAGGAAAACCTGTTATTCTTGAACACTGAAGCTTTCTTT
CAWSKENLLFLNTEAFF
>-|TRBJ2-1|-|TRBV11-2
TGTGCCAGCAGCTTAGAGCCCGCGGATGAGCAGTTCTTC
CASSLEPADEQFF
>-|TRBJ2-7|-|TRBV27
TGTGCCAGCAGTTTAAGACACCTGACCTACGAGCAGTACTTC
CASSLRHLTYEQYF
>once|TRBJ2-7|TRBD2|TRBV9
TGTGCCAGCAGCGCCGGGACTAGCGGCTACGAGCAGTACTTC
CASSAGTSGYEQYF
>-|TRBJ1-1|-|TRBV18
TGTGCCAGCTCACCACGGGTCTCAGGGGTTGGCAACACTGAAGCTTTCTTT
CASSPRVSGVGNTEAFF
>-|TRBJ2-1|-|TRBV6-6
TGTGCCAGCAGCCCTGAGAGGGTGTTCTCCTACAATGAGCAGTTCTTC
CASSPERVFSYNEQFF
>-|TRBJ2-7|TRBD1|TRBV4-2
TGTGCCAGCAGCCAACCTGTGGGACAGGGAGGAGAGCAGTACTTC
CASSQPVGQGGEQYF
>-|TRBJ2-7|-|TRBV25-1
TGTGCCAGCGCGGGGACAGTCTGGGACGAGCAGTACTTC
CASAGTVWDEQYF
>-|TRBJ2-7|-|TRBV4-1
TGCGCCAGCAGCCAAGCCCCAGCGAGCTCCTACGAGCAGTACTTC
CASSQAPASSYEQYF
>few|TRBJ2-2|TRBD2|TRBV29-1
TGCAGCGTCCGTTCGGAGCGGGGGGGCATCGGGGAGCTGTTTTTT
CSVRSERGGIGELFF
>once|TRBJ1-2|-|TRBV10-3
TGTGCCATCAGTGGCCCTCCCGAACTAGCTAACTATGGCTACACCTTC
CAISGPPELANYGYTF
>-|TRBJ1-3|-|TRBV7-9
TGTGCCAGCAGCCCCAGACCTACCCCCTCTGGAAACACCATATATTTT
CASSPRPTPSGNTIYF
>-|TRBJ2-1|-|TRBV5-1
TGCGCCAGCAGCTTGGCCCCATCCCCGCCCAATGAGCAGTTCTTC
CASSLAPSPPNEQFF
>-|TRBJ1-6|-|TRBV7-9
TGTGCCAGCAGTAAGGTGGGAGGCTCCTATAATTCACCCCTCCACTTT
CASSKVGGSYNSPLHF